A single sample gave rise to the 5 T cell receptor beta chains below, sequenced in a study of T cells in women clearing cervical HPV infection. Clones were sequenced by immunoSEQ multiplex PCR, and TCRdb holds only the in-frame ones, with some missing. Its table records fewer than 40,000 clones. The sample was blood buffy coat. These receptor sequences come from a woman aged 18 to 75 with a cervical HPV16 infection that either progressed to CIN3+ or cleared (not recorded which).

A word on this clone: The read ends 3 residues shy of where the CDR3 ends; the end is completed using the germline J gene. The genes are TRBV7-3 and TRBJ2-4; 8 bases match TRBD2. CDR1 is SGHTA, CDR2 FQGTGA, per germline. The CDR3 is 18 residues long. Germline trimming cut 5 bases from V and 6 bases from J; bases unmatched to any gene: 18. The part of the CDR3 DNA that was read is TGTGCCAGCAGCCCTGGACTAACCGGGACTAGACTTCTAAACATT. Its translation is CASSPGLTGTRLLNI. The full CDR3 protein is CASSPGLTGTRLLNIQYF.

Notes on this clone: The read falls 3 residues short of the CDR3 end, and the missing part is taken from the germline J gene. The V call is TRBV4-2, the J call TRBJ1-3; D remains unclear. V was pared by 0 bases and J by 4 bases, with 13 bases between. CDR3 length equals 16 residues. Germline V gene lookup returns CDR1 LGHNA and CDR2 YNFKEQ. CDR3 DNA, as far as it was read: TGTGCCAGCAGCCAAGAATCGAACAGATACGGAAACACC. This encodes CASSQESNRYGNT. The complete CDR3 protein is CASSQESNRYGNTIYF.

On this clone itself: The read stops 3 residues short of the end of the CDR3; the missing end is completed from the germline J gene. The chain is built from TRBV29-1 and TRBJ2-3; 7 bases fit TRBD2. The ends lost 0 bases at V and 4 bases at J; junction bases unmatched: 10. This CDR3 is 16 amino acids long. Germline-derived CDR1 and CDR2 are SQVTM and ANQGSEA. The CDR3 bases that were read are TGCAGCGTTGAAGATCAGTTTGGGGGGGTAGCAGATACG. Translating gives CSVEDQFGGVADT. The entire CDR3 sequence reads CSVEDQFGGVADTQYF.

As to this clone: The read stops 3 residues short of the end of the CDR3; the missing end is completed from the germline J gene. This rearrangement joins TRBV18 to TRBJ1-5; perhaps TRBD1 as D (5 bases). The V and J ends lost 2 bases and 2 bases respectively, with 7 bases between them. Germline CDR1 is KGHSH and CDR2 is LQKENI. The CDR3 is 14 residues long. The sequenced part of the CDR3 DNA is TGTGCCAGCTCACCAGGGGGGGGCAATCAGCCC. It yields the protein CASSPGGGNQP. In full, the CDR3 is CASSPGGGNQPQHF.

With respect to this clone: With the read ending 3 residues before the CDR3 end, the germline J gene is used to fill in that end. The rearrangement uses TRBV7-8 and TRBJ1-1; D remains unclear. V lost 6 bases and J 6 bases, leaving 17 bases between the germline ends. CDR1 is SGHVS, CDR2 FQNEAQ, per germline. The CDR3 has 14 amino acids. The DNA read from the CDR3 is TGTGCCAGCAGTCCGGTGGATCGGAGGGCTGAA. This sequence encodes CASSPVDRRAE. The complete CDR3 protein is CASSPVDRRAEAFF.